This T cell receptor beta chain was found in a study of beta chain features in type 1 diabetes. Across the study: The patients were much like the healthy donors in age, gender and cell yields.

All of the isolated RNA was reverse transcribed, so expressed TCRB transcripts were sequenced. TCRdb's copy holds only in-frame clones and misses some; the assay was immunoSEQ multiplex PCR. Of 250,000 to 300,000 clones in the sample, more than 13% were seen once. Study observations and caveats: There was no resolution here of whether HLA type influences TCRB rearrangement. The study found moderately but significantly shorter TCRB CDR3s in all four CD4+ subsets of Type 1 diabetes patients.

Every donor had blood drawn once into heparin, around 120 mL on average. Sorting of CD4+ naive, central memory, regulatory and stem cell-like memory cells was performed via CD45RO/CCR7/CD25/CD127/CD95/CD27. The length of the CDR3 is 14 residues. Germline loops: CDR1 KGHSH, CDR2 LQKENI. Trimming left V 2 bases short and J 1 base short, with 8 bases between. Notes on this clone: Its target is not known.

Material: naive CD4+ T cells from blood. The TCR comes from a man aged 30 to 39 with type 1 diabetes. The chain combines TRBV18 with TRBJ2-5, with a tentative D call TRBD1 (6 bases). The CDR3 loop is CASSPRDTQETQYF. CDR3 in DNA: TGTGCCAGCTCACCAAGGGACACCCAAGAGACCCAGTACTTC.